This T cell receptor (beta chain) was identified during a study of cytomegalovirus exposure and HLA in healthy donors (dated by TCRdb to between 2016 and 2019). About the investigation overall: According to an earlier analysis of several hundred of the donors, about 180 million T cells yielded roughly 110 million unique TCR beta sequences and 276 Gb of sequence data. A later genetic analysis took genome-wide SNP genotypes for 398 of the 666 donors and used that subset as a discovery cohort. In addition to the first cohort of around 670 subjects, a separate validation cohort of 120 different subjects was used. In the later analysis, no new phenotypic data were used to find candidate immune exposures; instead, reliance was placed on TCR beta sequences and their occurrence across donors. An early release covering roughly 600 HLA-typed donors comprised 300 to 350 gigabases of sequencing data and roughly 85 million unique TCR sequences. Both class I and class II loci were covered by HLA typing, at four-digit resolution. The T cell repertoires of roughly 660 subjects were profiled by immunosequencing and related to cytomegalovirus serostatus. The study was designed to test whether signatures of past pathogen exposure could be identified by cataloging public T cell receptors. An earlier analysis of fewer than 700 of the donors applied high-throughput TCR beta sequencing to assess whether each TCR beta V gene segment acted as functional or pseudogenic. Of the 300 to 450 genotyped donors, about 80% fell in the genetic ancestry cluster associated with self-reported Caucasian donors. All discovery cohort repertoires had been generated using a single sequencing platform. Among some 400 genotyped donors of the cohort, an average of approximately 240,000 unique TCR beta nucleotide sequences were sequenced per donor, roughly 20% of them non-productive. The study combined high-throughput TCR immunosequencing, statistical association of individual TCRs with disease status, and machine learning to predict cytomegalovirus infection status. Four or five DR-DQ haplotypes were treated as single units for association and clustering because of strong linkage in the cohort. Typing coverage varied by locus: roughly 620-640 donors for A, B, C, DRB1 and DQB1; roughly 560 for DQA1; more than 600 for DPA1; roughly 470 for DPB1. Donor age, sex, ethnicity and CMV serostatus were compiled alongside the repertoire data. To study patterns of TCR occurrence, a later analysis re-analyzed previously published TCR beta repertoires from under 750 donors and added high-resolution HLA genotyping.

To note about this clone: Its binding antigen is unknown. The junction and the germline gene differ at one end; a read error may be behind it.

From the cysteine up to the phenylalanine, the CDR3 has a length of 15 residues. Only the CDR3 portion is preserved as DNA: 45 bases, with reading frame beginning at the first base. CDR1 and CDR2 (KGHSH, LQKENI) derive from the germline V gene. Library preparation was by the immunoSEQ multiplex PCR assay. For the multiplex PCR, a mixture combining 60 forward primers for TCR Vbeta segments and 13 reverse primers for TCR Jbeta segments was used. The CDR3 region of rearranged TCR beta genes was amplified from genomic DNA by a multiplex PCR assay. The Illumina HiSeq System was used to sequence the amplified TCR beta libraries as 87-base-pair reads. As for the original processing: Across the 670 or so repertoires, a later analysis counted 80 million or so unique TCR beta chains, roughly 11 million of which were shared by at least two donors. To remove PCR and sequencing errors, raw reads were error-corrected and collapsed into unique sequences using a nearest-neighbor algorithm that merged closely related sequences. To assign V, D and J gene segments, CDR3 sequences were aligned to IMGT reference sequences. For a sequence to be retained, a match of at least six nucleotides was required to both a V gene segment and a J gene segment. A rearrangement counted as productive if the CDR3 had no stop codons and remained in frame with V and J, and every other rearrangement counted as non-productive. Following IMGT convention, CDR3 was defined as the stretch from the second conserved V-encoded cysteine to the conserved J-encoded phenylalanine. The earlier analysis of a few hundred of the donors excluded any sequence lacking an unambiguous match to a single V gene segment. In an earlier analysis of 450 to 750 of the donors, a V segment was called functional when productive rearrangements were above 56.7%, and segregating when the standard deviation between donors exceeded 5%. To diagnose cytomegalovirus status from the catalog of TCR beta chain sequences, a statistical classification framework was built. A later analysis assigned V and J genes by comparing TCR nucleotide sequences with IMGT/GENE-DB human TR gene sequences. The TCRdist pipeline was used in a later analysis to assign CDR3 sequences and most-parsimonious VDJ recombination scenarios. A later analysis defined each TCR beta chain by its CDR3 amino acid sequence plus V-gene family, and excluded reads lacking a unique V-gene family. In a later analysis, 450 to 600 highly shared, low-generation-probability nucleotide sequences were removed to address suspected cross-contamination and a sequencing artifact. A later analysis calculated a clonal expansion index for each public chain from normalized within-repertoire ranks of inferred template counts. A later analysis computed generation probabilities with a VDJ recombination model fitted to out-of-frame rearrangements, and checked the results against IGoR. Hypergeometric tests were used in a later analysis to score TCR-TCR, TCR-HLA and TCR-CMV co-occurrence, with a repertoire-size bias correction applied to the TCR pairs. A later analysis estimated false discovery rates by permuting HLA or CMV assignments 20 times. In a later analysis, co-occurring TCRs were grouped using DBSCAN, with TCRdist sequence similarity added in when clustering inside HLA-allele-positive subsets. Repertoires with fewer than 30,000 or more than 120,000 public chains were left out of co-occurrence clustering, as were five repertoires with anomalous nucleotide sharing. TCRdb took over this immuneACCESS table, retaining in-frame rearrangements with V and J assigned. Such tables are incomplete; in checked studies, under half of the missing clones stem from an unresolved V gene, and the remainder is unexplained. The V and J calls and the clone size are those of that table, but D and trimming were determined from the DNA. For this sample the table gives approximately 140,000 clones, of which about 74% were detected only once. The top ten clones comprise roughly 1% of the sample.

Paper-wide results and their limitations: A further reported finding was that TCR beta sequences accurately predicted the HLA-A and HLA-B alleles for most subjects in the first cohort. Strong co-occurrence of HLA alleles, especially DR and DQ, made assigning TCR associations to individual alleles difficult. While some public TCRs were present in many individuals, most TCR sequences turned up only very rarely across donors. Presence/absence analyses assumed roughly uniform sequencing depth across donors, an assumption that may not hold. Linkage disequilibrium might explain the correlated functional status among segregating V segments, but an unknown experimental factor could not be ruled out. An earlier analysis of 587 of the donors showed that most TCR beta V segments appeared in productive rearrangements either about 87% or about 30% of the time, which broadly matched IMGT annotations. According to a later genetic analysis, donors in an Asian-associated ancestry cluster had fewer N-insertions in productive TCRs than the roughly 660-donor mean. The study gave a list of about 160 TCR beta chains associated with cytomegalovirus. The authors suggested that the approach could potentially be generalized to other disease states and immunological phenotypes. In a later analysis, most CMV-associated TCR beta chains were found to appear HLA-restricted, with HLA associations seemingly driven largely by CMV exposure. Some IMGT-functional V segments, including TRBV6-2 and TRBV6-3, could not be told apart with the 87-base-pair reads, so those segments were excluded. Specific HLA alleles were associated with more than 15,000 TCR beta sequences at a false discovery rate of 0.05 in a later analysis. HLA typing was unavailable for some donors at each locus, so association tests used only the typed subset. For the cohort, immune exposure information was limited to CMV serostatus. In a later analysis, TCR association rates were found to vary across HLA loci, with the most associated TCRs seen for DRB1 alleles and the fewest for HLA-C alleles. A few of the identified cytomegalovirus-associated TCR beta chains were confirmed in vitro to be specific for cytomegalovirus antigens. Because counts were too low, 15 to 20 rarely observed V segments, including chromosome 9 orphons, were excluded from the earlier analysis of several hundred of the donors. Cytomegalovirus status was reported to be diagnosed by the classifier with high specificity and sensitivity in both the original and validation cohorts. A later analysis reported that several top co-occurrence clusters appeared linked to parvovirus B19, influenza, CMV and Epstein-Barr virus. The cohort was sequenced for TCR beta chains only, and without alpha or paired-chain data the features that could be detected were limited. Compared with equally common non-associated chains, HLA-associated TCR beta chains in a later analysis were more clonally expanded and had lower generation probabilities. The sequencing pipeline was judged likely to have produced a cluster of highly shared sequence variants as a technical artifact. In a later genetic analysis, a missense DCLRE1C variant was associated with V-gene and J-gene trimming of TCR beta chains, and the association was replicated in an independent cohort.

The cohort comprised 710 or so healthy bone marrow donors. All cohort members were sampled while nominally healthy, although unrecorded immune exposures were likely present. The donor was CMV seronegative and was included in the group of 352 seronegative cohort members. Every donor gave a peripheral blood sample, and the peripheral blood mononuclear cells from that sample were used for TCR beta sequencing. The Qiagen DNeasy Blood Extraction Kit was used to extract genomic DNA from the blood cell samples. Material for sequencing was PBMCs. Rearrangement joined TRBV18 to TRBJ1-1; too little of a D gene remains to name it. This clonotype was sampled from a woman aged 55-69 years in good health and CMV-seronegative. The CDR3 protein sequence reads: CASSSPHRSLGEAFF. Here is the DNA: TGTGCCAGCTCATCACCCCATAGAAGTCTTGGTGAAGCTTTCTTT.